Shown below are 11 T cell receptor beta chains from a single sample sequenced in a study of identical twins. Each CDR3 protein is one row after TCRdb ran MiXCR on the 5' RACE reads. The data hold over 200,000 distinct CDR3 sequences, with around 9.6% observed a single time. Material: memory (CD45RO+) T cells sorted from blood. The receptor source for this set is a young woman in good health.

The chain is built from TRBV7-8 and TRBJ2-5, with 7 bases aligning to TRBD1. Germline V gene sequence: CDR1 SGHVS, CDR2 FQNEAQ. The CDR3 sequence is 15 residues long. V lost 5 bases, J lost 1 base, and 7 bases stayed unmatched. CDR3 bases: TGTGCCAGCAGCCGCACCAGGGGGTCCCAAGAGACCCAGTACTTC. It translates to CASSRTRGSQETQYF.

This clonotype was picked up a small number of times. The gene calls are TRBV5-1 and TRBJ2-5, with D possibly TRBD1 on 6 matching bases. Trimming removed 1 base from V and 0 bases from J, with 7 bases in between. CDR3 size: 14 residues. The germline CDR1 and CDR2 sequences are SGHRS and YFSETQ. The CDR3 protein is CASSLRDNQETQYF. DNA of the CDR3: TGCGCCAGCAGCTTGAGGGACAACCAAGAGACCCAGTACTTC.

This clonotype has ten or more counts. The chain recombines TRBV24-1 with TRBJ2-7; D may be TRBD1 or TRBD2 (5 bases each). CDR3 length equals 12 residues. Germline V gives CDR1 KGHDR, CDR2 SFDVKD. The V end was cut by 9 bases, the J end by 5 bases, with 13 bases between. The CDR3 loop reads CATPGTVHEQYF. The DNA for the CDR3 is TGTGCCACCCCAGGGACCGTCCACGAGCAGTACTTC.

As regards this clonotype: The junction differs from germline at one of its ends, possibly a read error. The chain joins TRBV19 to TRBJ2-3; D may be TRBD1 (5 bases). The germline V gene encodes CDR1 LNHDA and CDR2 SQIVND (reference sequence). This CDR3 is 13 amino acids long. The CDR3 region has the DNA TGTGCCAGTACAACAGGAGACACAGATACGCTGTATTTT. This sequence encodes CASTTGDTDTLYF.

The sample holds a few counts of this clonotype. This sequence joins TRBV7-2 and TRBJ1-6, with 8 bases that match TRBD1. V gave up 6 bases and J gave up 10 bases; unmatched junction bases: 8. The CDR3 extends over 14 amino acids. Germline values: CDR1 SGHTA, CDR2 FQGNSA. As DNA, the CDR3 is TGTGCCAGCAGTCCAGGGGGCGCGTCCTCACCCCTCCACTTT. Protein product: CASSPGGASSPLHF.

This clonotype has at least ten counts. V and J are TRBV7-9 and TRBJ1-1, with D maybe TRBD1 (5 bases). Per germline, CDR1 SEHNR and CDR2 FQNEAQ (reference sequence). CDR3 length: 16 amino acids. V gave up 3 bases and J gave up 3 bases, with 17 bases separating them. CDR3 in amino acids: CASSFNPPGSDTEAFF. The DNA for the CDR3 is TGTGCCAGCAGCTTCAACCCCCCAGGGTCGGACACTGAAGCTTTCTTT.

The chain is built from TRBV7-2 and TRBJ2-2, with no clear D. Germline loops: CDR1 SGHTA, CDR2 FQGNSA. This CDR3 has 14 residues. V was clipped by 6 bases and J by 3 bases, with 11 bases between them. This CDR3 is CASRSNPDTGELFF. The CDR3 bases are TGTGCCAGCAGATCCAATCCCGACACCGGGGAGCTGTTTTTT.

This clonotype was found many times. The chain couples TRBV25-1 to TRBJ1-1; D uncertain. V lost 3 bases and J 1 base, leaving 9 bases between the germline ends. CDR3 length: 14 residues. The germline CDR1 and CDR2 sequences are MGHDK and SYGVNS. CDR3 protein: CASSEAVSNTEAFF. CDR3 in DNA: TGTGCCAGCAGTGAGGCAGTCTCGAACACTGAAGCTTTCTTT.

In this sample, this clonotype turned up a few times. The gene calls are TRBV10-1 and TRBJ2-5; D uncertain. CDR3 length: 12 residues. The germline V gene encodes CDR1 WNHNN and CDR2 SYGVQD (reference sequence). Trimming took off 0 bases at V and 5 bases at J, with 4 bases between the two ends. The CDR3, as DNA: TGCGCCAGCAGTGAGTCGGGGGAGACCCAGTACTTC. Residues: CASSESGETQYF.

This clonotype was seen only a few times. V is TRBV10-3 and J is TRBJ2-1; D is perhaps TRBD1 or TRBD2 (6 bases each). CDR3 length: 12 residues. Germline V gene data show CDR1 as ENHRY and CDR2 as SYGVKD. V lost 3 bases, J lost 14 bases, and 14 bases lay in between. The CDR3 loop is CAISDRERGEFF. The DNA of the CDR3 is TGTGCCATCAGTGATAGGGAGAGGGGGGAGTTCTTC.

A few counts support this clonotype. The chain has TRBV19 and TRBJ2-7; TRBD2 might be the D (6 bases). There are 21 residues in the CDR3. Trimming left V 6 bases short and J 3 bases short, with 36 bases between. The germline gives CDR1 LNHDA, CDR2 SQIVND (reference sequence). In DNA, the CDR3 is TGTGCCAGTAGCGATATACCCGGGACTGAGATTCCACGGATCGGGATCTACGAGCAGTACTTC. This translates into CASSDIPGTEIPRIGIYEQYF.